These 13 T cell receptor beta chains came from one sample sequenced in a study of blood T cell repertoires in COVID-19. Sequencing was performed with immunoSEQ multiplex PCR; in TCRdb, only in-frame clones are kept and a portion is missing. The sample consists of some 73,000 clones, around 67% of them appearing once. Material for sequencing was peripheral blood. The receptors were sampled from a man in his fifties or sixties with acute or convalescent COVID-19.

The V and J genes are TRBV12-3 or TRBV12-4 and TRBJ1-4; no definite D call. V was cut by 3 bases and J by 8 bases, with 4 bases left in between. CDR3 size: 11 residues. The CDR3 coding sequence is TGTGCCAGCAGTTTGCGGGAAAAACTGTTTTTT. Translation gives CASSLREKLFF.

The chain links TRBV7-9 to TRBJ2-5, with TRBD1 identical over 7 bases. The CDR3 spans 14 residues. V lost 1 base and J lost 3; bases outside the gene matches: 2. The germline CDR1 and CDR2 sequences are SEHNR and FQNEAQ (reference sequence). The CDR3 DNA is TGTGCCAGCAGCTTAGTTGACAGGGAAGAGACCCAGTACTTC. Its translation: CASSLVDREETQYF.

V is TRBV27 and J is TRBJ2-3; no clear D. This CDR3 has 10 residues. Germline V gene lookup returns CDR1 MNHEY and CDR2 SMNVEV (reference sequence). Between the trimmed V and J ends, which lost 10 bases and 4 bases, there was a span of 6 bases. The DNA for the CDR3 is TGTGCCAACAACCCAGATACGCAGTATTTT. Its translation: CANNPDTQYF.

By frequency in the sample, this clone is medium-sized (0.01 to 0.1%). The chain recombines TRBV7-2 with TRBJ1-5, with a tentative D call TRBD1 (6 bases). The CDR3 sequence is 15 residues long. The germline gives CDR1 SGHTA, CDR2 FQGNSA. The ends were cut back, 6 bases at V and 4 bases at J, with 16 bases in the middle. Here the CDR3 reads CASRRTVEENQPQHF. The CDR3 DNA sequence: TGTGCCAGCAGGAGGACAGTTGAGGAAAATCAGCCCCAGCATTTT.

The CDR3 DNA follows: TGTGCCTGGAGTGGGGCTTCTAATGAAAAACTGTTTTTT. It codes for CAWSGASNEKLFF. The chain recombines TRBV30 with TRBJ1-4; unclear D gene. CDR1 is GTSNPN, CDR2 SVGIG, per germline (reference sequence). The CDR3 has 13 amino acids. V lost 1 base, J lost 3 bases, and 6 bases lay in between.

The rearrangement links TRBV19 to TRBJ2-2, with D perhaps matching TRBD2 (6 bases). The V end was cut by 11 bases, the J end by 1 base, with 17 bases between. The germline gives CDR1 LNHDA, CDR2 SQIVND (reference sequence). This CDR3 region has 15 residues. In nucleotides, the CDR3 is TGTGCCTCAAAGGGACTTACCTTGAACACCGGGGAGCTGTTTTTT. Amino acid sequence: CASKGLTLNTGELFF.

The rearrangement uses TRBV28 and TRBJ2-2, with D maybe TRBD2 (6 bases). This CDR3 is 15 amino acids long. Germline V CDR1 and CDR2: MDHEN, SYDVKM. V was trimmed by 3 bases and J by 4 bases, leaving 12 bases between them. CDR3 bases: TGTGCCAGCAGTTTTGGGGGGAGCGGCACCGGGGAGCTGTTTTTT. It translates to CASSFGGSGTGELFF.

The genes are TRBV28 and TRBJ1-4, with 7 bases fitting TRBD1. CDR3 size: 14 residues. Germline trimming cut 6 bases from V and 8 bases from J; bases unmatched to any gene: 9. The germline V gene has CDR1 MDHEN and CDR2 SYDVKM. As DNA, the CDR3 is TGTGCCAGCAGCCGACAGGGAGGAGTAGAAAAACTGTTTTTT. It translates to CASSRQGGVEKLFF.

The CDR3: CASPLGGVNTEAFF. In nucleotides, the CDR3 is TGCGCCAGCCCCTTGGGAGGGGTGAACACTGAAGCTTTCTTT. The chain couples TRBV10-1 to TRBJ1-1; a possible D gene is TRBD1 (5 bases). V lost 8 bases to trimming and J lost 0 bases, with 13 bases between them. Germline V gene sequence: CDR1 WNHNN, CDR2 SYGVQD (reference sequence). The CDR3 extends over 14 amino acids.

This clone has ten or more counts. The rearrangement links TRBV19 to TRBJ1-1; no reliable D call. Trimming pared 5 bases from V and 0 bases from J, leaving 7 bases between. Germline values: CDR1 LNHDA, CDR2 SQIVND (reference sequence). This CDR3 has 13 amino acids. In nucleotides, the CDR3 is TGTGCCAGTAGTTTGTCGGTGAACACTGAAGCTTTCTTT. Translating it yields CASSLSVNTEAFF.

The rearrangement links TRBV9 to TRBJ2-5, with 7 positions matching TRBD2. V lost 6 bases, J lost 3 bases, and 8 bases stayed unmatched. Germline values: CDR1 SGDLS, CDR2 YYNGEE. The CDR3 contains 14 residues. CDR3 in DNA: TGTGCCAGCAACCCTGGGGGGGTTGAAGAGACCCAGTACTTC. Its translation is CASNPGGVEETQYF.

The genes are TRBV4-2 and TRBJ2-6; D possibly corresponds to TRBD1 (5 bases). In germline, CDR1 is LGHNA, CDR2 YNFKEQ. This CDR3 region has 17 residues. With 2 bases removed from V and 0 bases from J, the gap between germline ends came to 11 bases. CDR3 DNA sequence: TGTGCCAGCAGCCAACGACAGTCGAGCTCTGGGGCCAACGTCCTGACTTTC. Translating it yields CASSQRQSSSGANVLTF.

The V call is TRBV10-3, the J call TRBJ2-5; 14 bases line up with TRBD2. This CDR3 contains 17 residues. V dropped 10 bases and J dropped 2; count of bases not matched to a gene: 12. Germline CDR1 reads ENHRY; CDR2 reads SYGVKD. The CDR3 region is CATRGTSGRGIQETQYF. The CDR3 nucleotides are TGTGCCACGCGCGGGACTAGCGGGAGAGGGATTCAAGAGACCCAGTACTTC.